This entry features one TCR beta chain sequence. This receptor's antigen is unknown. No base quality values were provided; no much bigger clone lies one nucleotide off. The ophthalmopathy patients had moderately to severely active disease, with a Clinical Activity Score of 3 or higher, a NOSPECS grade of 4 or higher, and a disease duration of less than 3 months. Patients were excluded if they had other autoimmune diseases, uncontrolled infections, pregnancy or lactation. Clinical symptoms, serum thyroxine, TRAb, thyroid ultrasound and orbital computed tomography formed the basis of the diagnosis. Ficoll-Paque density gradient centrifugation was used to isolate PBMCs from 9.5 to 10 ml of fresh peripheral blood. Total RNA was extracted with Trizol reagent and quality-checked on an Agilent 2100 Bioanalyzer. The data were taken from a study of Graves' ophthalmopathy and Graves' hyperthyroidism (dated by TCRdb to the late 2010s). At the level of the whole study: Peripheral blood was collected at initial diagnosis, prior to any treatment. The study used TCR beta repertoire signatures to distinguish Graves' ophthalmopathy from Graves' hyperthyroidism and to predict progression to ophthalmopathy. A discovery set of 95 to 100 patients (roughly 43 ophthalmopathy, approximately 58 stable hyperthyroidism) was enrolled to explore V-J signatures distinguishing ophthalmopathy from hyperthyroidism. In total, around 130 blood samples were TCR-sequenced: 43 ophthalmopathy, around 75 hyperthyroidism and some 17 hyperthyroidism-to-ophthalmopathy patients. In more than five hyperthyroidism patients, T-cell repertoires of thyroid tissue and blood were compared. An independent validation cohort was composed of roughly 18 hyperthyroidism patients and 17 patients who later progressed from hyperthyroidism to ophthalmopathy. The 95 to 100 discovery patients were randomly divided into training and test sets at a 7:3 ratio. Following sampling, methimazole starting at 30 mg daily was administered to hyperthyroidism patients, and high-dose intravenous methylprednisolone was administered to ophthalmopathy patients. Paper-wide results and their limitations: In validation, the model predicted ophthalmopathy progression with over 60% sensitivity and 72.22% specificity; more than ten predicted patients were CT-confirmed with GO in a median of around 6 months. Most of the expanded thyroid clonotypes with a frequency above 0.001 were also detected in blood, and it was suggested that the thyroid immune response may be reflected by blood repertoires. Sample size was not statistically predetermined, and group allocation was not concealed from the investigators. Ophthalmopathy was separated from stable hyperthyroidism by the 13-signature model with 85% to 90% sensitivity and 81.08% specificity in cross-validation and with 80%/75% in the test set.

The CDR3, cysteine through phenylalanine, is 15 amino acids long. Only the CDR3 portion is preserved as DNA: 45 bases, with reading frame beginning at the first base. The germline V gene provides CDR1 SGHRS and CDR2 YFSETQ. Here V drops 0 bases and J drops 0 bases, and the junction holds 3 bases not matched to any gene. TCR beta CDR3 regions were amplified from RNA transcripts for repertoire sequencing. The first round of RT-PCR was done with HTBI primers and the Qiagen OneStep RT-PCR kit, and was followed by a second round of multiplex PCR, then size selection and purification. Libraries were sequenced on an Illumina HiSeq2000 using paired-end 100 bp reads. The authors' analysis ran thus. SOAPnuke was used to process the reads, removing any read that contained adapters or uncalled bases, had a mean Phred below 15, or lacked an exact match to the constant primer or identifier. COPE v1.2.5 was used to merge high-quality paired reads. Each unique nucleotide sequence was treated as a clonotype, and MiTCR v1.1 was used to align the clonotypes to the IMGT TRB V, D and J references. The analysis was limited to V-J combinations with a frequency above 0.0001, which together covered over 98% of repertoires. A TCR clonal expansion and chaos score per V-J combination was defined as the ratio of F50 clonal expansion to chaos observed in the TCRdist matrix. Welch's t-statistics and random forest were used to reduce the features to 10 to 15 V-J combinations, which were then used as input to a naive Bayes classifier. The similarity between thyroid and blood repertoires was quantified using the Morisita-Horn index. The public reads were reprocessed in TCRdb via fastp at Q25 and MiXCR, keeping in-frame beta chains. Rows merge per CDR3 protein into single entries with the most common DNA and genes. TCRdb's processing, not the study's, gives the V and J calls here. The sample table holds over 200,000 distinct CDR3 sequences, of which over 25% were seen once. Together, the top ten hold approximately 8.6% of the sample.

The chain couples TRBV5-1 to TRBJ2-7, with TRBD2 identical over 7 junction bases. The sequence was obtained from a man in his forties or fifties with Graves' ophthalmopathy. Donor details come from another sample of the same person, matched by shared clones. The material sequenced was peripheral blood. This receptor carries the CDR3 CASSLAQRDSYEQYF. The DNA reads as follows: TGCGCCAGCAGCTTGGCCCAGCGGGACTCCTACGAGCAGTACTTC.